Each of the 6 T cell receptor beta chains below was sequenced from the same sample in a study of shared clonotypes between healthy human individuals. TCRdb's copy holds only in-frame clones and misses some; the assay was immunoSEQ multiplex PCR. The sample carries 2 million to 2.5 million clones, around 92% recorded once. Sequencing was done on a sample of naive CD4+ T cells from PBMCs. Subset meaning: CD45RA+ positively selected. All receptors derive from a man between 18 and 29 years old in good health. Some clones in this sample may be carry-over from other donors' samples.

This chain connects TRBV11-2 to TRBJ1-3; no clear D. This CDR3 comprises 14 residues. Trimming removed 5 bases at V and 3 bases at J, with 11 bases between. The germline gives CDR1 SGHAT, CDR2 FQNNGV. The CDR3 DNA sequence: TGTGCCAGCAGCCAAGGACTCCTTGGAAACACCATATATTTT. It codes for CASSQGLLGNTIYF.

The genes are TRBV5-4 and TRBJ2-7; 8 bases map to TRBD2. The V and J ends lost 1 base and 0 bases, in that order; junction bases with no gene match: 6. This CDR3 contains 16 residues. Germline V gene sequence: CDR1 SGHNT, CDR2 YYREEE (reference sequence). Here the CDR3 reads CASSLWKSGSSYEQYF. CDR3 in DNA: TGTGCCAGCAGCTTGTGGAAGAGCGGGAGCTCCTACGAGCAGTACTTC.

V and J are TRBV28 and TRBJ1-2; possible D gene TRBD1, 5 bases. Germline V gene sequence: CDR1 MDHEN, CDR2 SYDVKM. V was cut by 10 bases and J by 4 bases, with 13 bases left in between. This CDR3 is 12 amino acids long. This chain's CDR3 is CATSLDIYGYTF. For the CDR3, the DNA is TGTGCCACCTCCTTGGACATCTATGGCTACACCTTC.

The V and J genes are TRBV5-1 and TRBJ2-1, with 11 bases aligning to TRBD2. The CDR3 covers 15 residues. V lost 3 bases to trimming and J lost 5 bases; unmatched junction nucleotides: 4. Looked up from germline, CDR1 is SGHRS and CDR2 is YFSETQ. As DNA, the CDR3 is TGCGCCAGCAGCTGGACTAGCGGGCTTAACAATGAGCAGTTCTTC. Translating gives CASSWTSGLNNEQFF.

V gene TRBV28 combines with J gene TRBJ2-3; 11 bases match TRBD2. Germline V gene lookup returns CDR1 MDHEN and CDR2 SYDVKM. CDR3 length: 15 residues. J lost 5 bases, V lost 6 bases, and 7 bases had no gene match. The CDR3 is CASRTAGTSGDTQYF. CDR3 nucleotide sequence: TGTGCCAGCAGGACCGCCGGGACTAGCGGAGATACGCAGTATTTT.

The chain is built from TRBV6-1 and TRBJ2-5, with D maybe TRBD1 (6 bases). This CDR3 region has 15 residues. Trimming left V 7 bases short and J 1 base short, with 16 bases between. Germline V gene data show CDR1 as MNHNS and CDR2 as SASEGT. The CDR3 DNA reads TGTGCCAGCATTCGGGACGTAGGGGGCCAAGAGACCCAGTACTTC. Its translation is CASIRDVGGQETQYF.